This TCR beta chain is drawn from a study of cytomegalovirus exposure and HLA in healthy donors. The table came from immunoSEQ multiplex PCR; TCRdb's copy has only in-frame clones and leaves some out. The repertoire consists of about 220,000 clones, with 85% to 95% occurring once and the leading ten covering around 1%. CDR3 length: 18 residues. Germline CDR1 reads LNHDA; CDR2 reads SQIVND (reference sequence). Between the trimmed V and J ends, which lost 5 bases and 1 base, there was a span of 21 bases. The TCR originated in a woman between 18 and 29 years old in good health and CMV-seronegative. Sequenced input: PBMCs. The chain is built from TRBV19 and TRBJ1-5; D unclear. The CDR3 sequence: CASSHERETVTSNQPQHF. As DNA, the CDR3 is TGTGCCAGTAGTCACGAGAGGGAGACTGTGACCAGCAATCAGCCCCAGCATTTT.